The source of this TCR beta chain is a study of cytotoxic CD8 clonotypes in ibrutinib-treated CLL. For the study at large: The study included around twelve relapsed/refractory and under 16 treatment-naive patients; 17 to 18 had IGHV unmutated disease. Among responders, about 24 were partial and 2 complete; after median about 70 months, approximately 15 stayed remitted and approximately 12 progressed.

As concerns this clone: Its specificity is not known.

V lost 0 bases, J lost 5 bases, and 4 bases stayed unmatched. Germline loops: CDR1 SGHAT, CDR2 FQNNGV. The CDR3 covers 17 residues. Findings and caveats of the study: Clonality, elevated at ibrutinib response, dropped back toward baseline at progression. The clonality rise at ibrutinib response reflected private clonotype expansion.

Clones were sequenced by immunoSEQ multiplex PCR, and TCRdb holds only the in-frame ones, with some missing. Here the sample spans some 130,000 clones, 70% to 90% being singletons. Sequences were derived from PBMCs, sampled after 24 months of ibrutinib treatment. This receptor was taken from a human donor with chronic lymphocytic leukemia. This rearrangement joins TRBV11-2 to TRBJ2-1, with 13 bases fitting TRBD2. CDR3 nucleotide sequence: TGTGCCAGCAGCTTAGAAGGACTAGCGGGGGCCCACAATGAGCAGTTCTTC. It yields the protein CASSLEGLAGAHNEQFF. Variable domain in full (rest from reference TRBV11-2 and TRBJ2-1): EAGVAQSPRYKIIEKRQSVAFWCNPISGHATLYWYQQILGQGPKLLIQFQNNGVVDDSQLPKDRFSAERLKGVDSTLKIQPAKLEDSAVYLCASSLEGLAGAHNEQFFGPGTRLTVL.